This passage covers 23 T cell receptor beta chains from one sample sequenced in a study of shared clonotypes between healthy human individuals. CD45RO-negative, CCR7-selected cells formed the naive CD8 fraction, which excluded terminally differentiated effector memory CD45RA+ cells. Clones were read by immunoSEQ multiplex PCR, and TCRdb kept only the in-frame ones, dropping some. The sample consists of about 2.2 million clones, about 93% of them appearing once. The specimen sequenced was naive CD8+ T cells from PBMCs. The receptors come from a man aged 18 to 30 in good health. Some clones in this sample may be carry-over from other donors' samples.

The rearrangement joins TRBV10-3 to TRBJ1-4; 7 nucleotides align to TRBD1. Germline values: CDR1 ENHRY, CDR2 SYGVKD. Losses at the gene ends were 0 bases for V and 8 bases for J; bases not matched to a gene: 21. This CDR3 comprises 20 residues. CDR3 nucleotides: TGTGCCATCAGTGAGTCGAGAAAGAGGACAGGTAAAGTAAAAGGCGAAAAACTGTTTTTT. This encodes CAISESRKRTGKVKGEKLFF.

The chain combines TRBV29-1 with TRBJ1-1; D is unresolved. This CDR3 contains 12 residues. Germline CDR1 SQVTM, CDR2 ANQGSEA. V shed 5 bases and J shed 4 bases, with 11 bases lying between them. The CDR3 nucleotides read TGCAGCGTTAAGGGCAGAGGCACTGAAGCTTTCTTT. Its translation is CSVKGRGTEAFF.

The chain couples TRBV6-6 to TRBJ2-3; possible D gene TRBD2, 6 bases. Germline assignment: CDR1 MNHNY and CDR2 SVGAGI (reference sequence). V lost 0 bases and J 6 bases, leaving 16 bases between the germline ends. This CDR3 spans 16 amino acids. The CDR3 here is CASSYSLAASWDTQYF. CDR3 nucleotides: TGTGCCAGCAGTTACTCCTTAGCGGCCTCCTGGGATACGCAGTATTTT.

This clone was recorded a few times. Other DNA sequences in the same sample also yield this CDR3. The CDR3 spells CASTYMNTEAFF. CDR3 coding DNA: TGTGCCAGTACCTATATGAACACTGAAGCTTTCTTT. The chain recombines TRBV19 with TRBJ1-1; D not certain. The V end lost 7 bases, the J end lost 0 bases, and 6 bases lay between the germline ends. From germline, CDR1 is LNHDA and CDR2 SQIVND (reference sequence). This CDR3 comprises 12 residues.

This chain connects TRBV6-1 to TRBJ2-7; D remains ambiguous. Germline-derived CDR1 and CDR2 are MNHNS and SASEGT. This CDR3 contains 14 residues. Trimming left V 6 bases short and J 3 bases short, with 15 bases between. The CDR3 region has the DNA TGTGCCAGCAGAAATCCTATTTACATCTACGAGCAGTACTTC. This encodes CASRNPIYIYEQYF.

This CDR3 is CASSLASGVKDYGYTF. The CDR3 nucleotides are TGTGCCAGCAGCTTAGCTTCGGGGGTTAAGGACTATGGCTACACCTTC. The V call is TRBV7-2, the J call TRBJ1-2, with D maybe TRBD1 (5 bases). Germline CDR1 SGHTA, CDR2 FQGNSA. The V gene lost 0 bases and the J gene lost 3 bases, with 14 bases spanning the gap. This CDR3 comprises 16 residues.

J is TRBJ1-2 and V is TRBV29-1, with D unclear. The germline V and J ends were trimmed by 0 bases and 1 base, with 15 bases remaining between them. The CDR3 totals 16 residues. Germline V gene sequence: CDR1 SQVTM, CDR2 ANQGSEA. The CDR3 DNA reads as TGCAGCGTTGAAGATCGATGGTCGGGCAGTAACTATGGCTACACCTTC. This gives the protein CSVEDRWSGSNYGYTF.

The genes are TRBV14 and TRBJ2-7; a weak D match, TRBD1 (6 bases). Trimming removed 5 bases at V and 3 bases at J, with 8 bases between. The germline gives CDR1 SGHDN, CDR2 FVKESK. The CDR3 runs to 12 residues. CDR3 sequence (DNA): TGTGCCAGCAGCGCACAGGGCTACGAGCAGTACTTC. Protein product: CASSAQGYEQYF.

A few counts support this clone. CDR3 DNA: TGTGCCAGCAGTTCCACAGGGGGTGGCACTGAAGCTTTCTTT. Translated: CASSSTGGGTEAFF. V and J are TRBV7-6 and TRBJ1-1; 8 positions agree with TRBD1. This CDR3 region has 14 residues. The V gene end was trimmed by 6 bases and the J gene end by 4 bases; junction bases not matched to a gene: 7. The germline CDR1 and CDR2 sequences are SGHVS and FNYEAQ.

The chain joins TRBV7-6 to TRBJ2-1; TRBD2 matches 8 bases. The V segment lost 5 bases and the J segment 9 bases; nucleotides outside the gene matches: 12. The CDR3 loop spans 15 amino acids. The germline V gene has CDR1 SGHVS and CDR2 FNYEAQ. CDR3 in DNA: TGTGCCAGCAGCAAGACTAGCGTGAAATCGGGTGAGCAGTTCTTC. Translation: CASSKTSVKSGEQFF. Supplemented by reference TRBV7-6 and TRBJ2-1, the full variable domain reads GAGVSQSPRYKVTKRGQDVALRCDPISGHVSLYWYRQALGQGPEFLTYFNYEAQQDKSGLPNDRFSAERPEGSISTLTIQRTEQRDSAMYRCASSKTSVKSGEQFFGPGTRLTVL.

This clone has only one observation. The chain recombines TRBV4-1 with TRBJ2-2; maybe TRBD2 (5 bases). The CDR3 has 15 amino acids. Germline V lookup: CDR1 MGHRA, CDR2 YSYEKL. V shed 1 base and J shed 6 bases, with 12 bases lying between them. CDR3 DNA sequence: TGCGCCAGCAGCCAAGTCAGCGGTGGCGCCGGGGAGCTGTTTTTT. This codes for CASSQVSGGAGELFF.

The chain carries TRBV5-8 and TRBJ2-1, with D unresolved. The germline gives CDR1 SGHTS, CDR2 YDEGEE. The length of the CDR3 is 14 residues. V lost 0 bases and J 1 base, leaving 5 bases between the germline ends. The CDR3 coding sequence is TGTGCCAGCAGCTTGGGAGTTTCCTACAATGAGCAGTTCTTC. It codes for CASSLGVSYNEQFF.

J is TRBJ2-5 and V is TRBV28, with 8 bases that match TRBD2. The V and J ends lost 8 bases and 4 bases, in that order; junction bases with no gene match: 9. Germline lookup yields CDR1 MDHEN and CDR2 SYDVKM. CDR3 length: 14 residues. CDR3 DNA sequence: TGTGCCAGCGGCTTCCGGGAGGGCCGAGAGACCCAGTACTTC. Translating it yields CASGFREGRETQYF.

The chain joins TRBV5-6 to TRBJ1-2; possible D gene TRBD1, 6 bases. Looked up from germline, CDR1 is SGHDT and CDR2 is YYEEEE. Trimming shortened V by 4 bases and J by 5 bases, and 12 bases separated the two germline ends. The CDR3 runs to 13 residues. CDR3 residues: CASSRTDHYGYTF. The CDR3 DNA follows: TGTGCCAGCAGCAGGACAGATCATTATGGCTACACCTTC.

The chain has TRBV18 and TRBJ1-3; D remains ambiguous. CDR1 KGHSH and CDR2 LQKENI come from the germline V gene. The germline V and J ends were trimmed by 3 bases and 0 bases, with 9 bases remaining between them. This CDR3 region has 15 residues. CDR3 sequence (DNA): TGTGCCAGCTCACCCACAGAGATCTCTGGAAACACCATATATTTT. Residues: CASSPTEISGNTIYF. The entire variable domain, with the rest obtained from reference TRBV18 and TRBJ1-3, is as follows: NAGVMQNPRHLVRRRGQEARLRCSPMKGHSHVYWYRQLPEEGLKFMVYLQKENIIDESGMPKERFSAEFPKEGPSILRIQQVVRGDSAAYFCASSPTEISGNTIYFGEGSWLTVV.

Regarding this clone: Distinct nucleotide sequences in the sample also encode this CDR3. V and J are TRBV27 and TRBJ2-1; the D is unclear. With 0 bases removed from V and 7 bases from J, the gap between germline ends came to 10 bases. The CDR3 loop spans 14 amino acids. CDR1 MNHEY and CDR2 SMNVEV come from the germline V gene (reference sequence). CDR3 nucleotides: TGTGCCAGCAGTTTATCCAAAAGAGGTAATGAGCAGTTCTTC. This codes for CASSLSKRGNEQFF.

This clone has only one observation. This chain links TRBV10-2 with TRBJ1-5, with unresolved D. The germline V gene has CDR1 WSHSY and CDR2 SAAADI. Trimming removed 2 bases from V and 1 base from J, with 6 bases in between. This CDR3 contains 14 residues. The CDR3: CASSEKPSNQPQHF. The CDR3 nucleotides are TGCGCCAGCAGTGAGAAGCCGAGCAATCAGCCCCAGCATTTT.

This chain joins TRBV4-3 and TRBJ1-1; D not resolved. The V end lost 4 bases, the J end lost 1 base, and 10 bases lay between the germline ends. The CDR3 runs 14 residues. Germline V gives CDR1 LGHNA, CDR2 YSLEER. CDR3 residues: CASSRGRGNTEAFF. CDR3 nucleotide sequence: TGCGCCAGCAGCCGAGGACGGGGGAACACTGAAGCTTTCTTT.

In regard to this clone: This specimen includes other DNA sequences encoding the same CDR3. The chain links TRBV7-6 to TRBJ2-5; no clear D. V shed 2 bases and J shed 4 bases, with 8 bases lying between them. The CDR3 spans 13 residues. Germline CDR1 reads SGHVS; CDR2 reads FNYEAQ. CDR3 bases: TGTGCCAGCAGCTTACGCCTTGGAGAGACCCAGTACTTC. This encodes CASSLRLGETQYF.

The rearrangement joins TRBV29-1 to TRBJ2-1; 12 bases match TRBD2. The junction had 5 bases not matched to a gene; V was cut back by 6 bases and J by 5 bases. The CDR3 is 14 residues long. Germline-derived CDR1 and CDR2 are SQVTM and ANQGSEA. The CDR3 reads CSVSGLAGNNEQFF. The CDR3 DNA follows: TGCAGCGTATCTGGACTAGCGGGAAACAATGAGCAGTTCTTC.

The rearrangement uses TRBV5-4 and TRBJ1-5; D gene ambiguous. Germline V CDR1 and CDR2: SGHNT, YYREEE (reference sequence). The length of the CDR3 is 17 residues. Trimming removed 4 bases from V and 5 bases from J, with 22 bases in between. CDR3 sequence: CASSLRREDVLDQPQHF. The CDR3, as DNA: TGTGCCAGCAGCCTTCGGCGGGAGGATGTGTTGGATCAGCCCCAGCATTTT.

This chain links TRBV2 with TRBJ1-5, with D hard to call. The CDR3 consists of 15 residues. Germline assignment: CDR1 SNHLY and CDR2 FYNNEI. The V and J ends lost 3 bases and 6 bases respectively, with 15 bases between them. The CDR3 sequence: CASSEWRASGQPQHF. The CDR3 DNA reads as TGTGCCAGCAGTGAGTGGCGAGCATCAGGTCAGCCCCAGCATTTT.

Notes on this clone: Other nucleotide sequences from this sample produce the same CDR3. The rearrangement uses TRBV5-1 and TRBJ1-1; D gene uncertain. Germline values: CDR1 SGHRS, CDR2 YFSETQ. Trimming took 2 bases from V and 0 from J, leaving 5 bases between them. CDR3 length equals 13 residues. CDR3 coding DNA: TGCGCCAGCAGCTTAGCAGTGAACACTGAAGCTTTCTTT. Encoded protein: CASSLAVNTEAFF.